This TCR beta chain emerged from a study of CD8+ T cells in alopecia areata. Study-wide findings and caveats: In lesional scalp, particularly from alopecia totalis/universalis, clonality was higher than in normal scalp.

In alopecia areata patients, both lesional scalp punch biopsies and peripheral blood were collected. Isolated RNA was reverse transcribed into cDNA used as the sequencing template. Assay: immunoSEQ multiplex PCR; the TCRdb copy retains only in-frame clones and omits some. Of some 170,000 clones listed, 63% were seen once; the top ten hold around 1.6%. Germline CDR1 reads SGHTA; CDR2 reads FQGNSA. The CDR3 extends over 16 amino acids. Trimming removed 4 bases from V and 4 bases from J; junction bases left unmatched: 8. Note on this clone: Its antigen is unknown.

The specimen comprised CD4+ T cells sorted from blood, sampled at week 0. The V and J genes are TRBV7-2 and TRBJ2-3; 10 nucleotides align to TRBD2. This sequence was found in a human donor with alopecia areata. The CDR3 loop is CASSSGAGGPADTQYF. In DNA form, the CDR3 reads TGTGCCAGCAGCTCGGGAGCGGGGGGGCCCGCAGATACGCAGTATTTT.